A single sample gave rise to the 13 T cell receptor beta chains below, sequenced in a study of naive and memory T cell subsets. Both TRBC1 and TRBC2 were covered by a beta constant-region primer of two equimolar oligonucleotides. TCRdb analysed the UMI-ligation and nested PCR reads with MiXCR anew, one entry per CDR3 protein. The sample has 77,000 or so distinct CDR3 sequences; roughly 13% are singletons. Material: central memory CD4+ T cells from blood. The receptor set was obtained from a human donor in good health.

J is TRBJ2-7 and V is TRBV6-2 or TRBV6-3; D is unclear. Germline CDR1 MNHEY, CDR2 SVGEGT. The germline V and J ends were trimmed by 6 bases and 3 bases, with 24 bases remaining between them. The CDR3 is made up of 17 amino acids. In nucleotides, the CDR3 is TGTGCCAGCAGCGCCCCTAATCGGCCCCGTCGCATCTACGAGCAGTACTTC. This encodes CASSAPNRPRRIYEQYF.

J is TRBJ2-3 and V is TRBV25-1; 9 positions match TRBD2. V was clipped by 1 base and J by 5 bases; unmatched bases: 7. The germline gives CDR1 MGHDK, CDR2 SYGVNS. CDR3 length equals 16 residues. CDR3 residues: CASSESQGTSRDTQYF. CDR3 in DNA: TGTGCCAGCAGTGAATCGCAAGGGACTAGCCGAGATACGCAGTATTTT.

The J gene is TRBJ2-3, the V gene TRBV12-3 or TRBV12-4; 7 bases map to TRBD2. The CDR3 is 16 residues long. The V gene end was trimmed by 1 base and the J gene end by 0 bases; junction bases not matched to a gene: 4. CDR3 region: CASSLGTSTSTDTQYF. The CDR3, as DNA: TGTGCCAGCAGTTTAGGGACTAGTACTAGCACAGATACGCAGTATTTT.

This clonotype appeared many times. The V and J genes are TRBV7-2 and TRBJ2-7, with 10 bases lining up with TRBD1. The J segment lost 6 bases and the V segment lost 4 bases, leaving 12 bases of the junction unmatched. Germline assignment: CDR1 SGHTA and CDR2 FQGNSA. This CDR3 is 16 amino acids long. The CDR3 reads CASSYTSGTGVREQYF. DNA of the CDR3: TGTGCCAGCAGCTATACCTCCGGGACAGGGGTGCGCGAGCAGTACTTC.

The chain combines TRBV15 with TRBJ2-2, with TRBD2 as a possible D gene (6 bases). Between the trimmed V and J ends, which lost 1 base and 1 base, there was a span of 13 bases. The germline V gene has CDR1 LNHNV and CDR2 YYDKDF (reference sequence). The length of the CDR3 is 17 residues. The CDR3 DNA follows: TGTGCCACCAGCAGAGTGCGACTAGTAGGGAACACCGGGGAGCTGTTTTTT. It yields the protein CATSRVRLVGNTGELFF.

Judged by abundance, this clonotype is medium-sized. The rearrangement joins TRBV28 to TRBJ2-6; 10 bases are a match to TRBD1. The CDR3 is 16 residues long. The germline V gene has CDR1 MDHEN and CDR2 SYDVKM. V gave up 6 bases and J gave up 6 bases; unmatched junction bases: 8. This CDR3 is CASRRQGAAEANVLTF. Written as DNA, the CDR3 is TGTGCCAGCAGAAGACAGGGGGCGGCTGAGGCCAACGTCCTGACTTTC.

The chain carries TRBV28 and TRBJ1-2; D is possibly TRBD1 (6 bases). Trimming took 6 bases from V and 9 from J, leaving 11 bases between them. The length of the CDR3 is 11 residues. CDR1 is MDHEN, CDR2 SYDVKM, per germline. As DNA, the CDR3 is TGTGCCAGCAGAGGGGGGGGCCGCTACACCTTC. Its protein is CASRGGGRYTF.

This clonotype showed up many times. V gene TRBV7-2 combines with J gene TRBJ1-6, with TRBD1 as a possible D gene (5 bases). Germline assignment: CDR1 SGHTA and CDR2 FQGNSA. The CDR3 extends over 15 amino acids. The V end was cut by 7 bases, the J end by 9 bases, with 19 bases between. The CDR3 coding sequence is TGTGCCAGCACCCAGAGGGAGGGGCCATCTTCACCCCTCCACTTT. Residues: CASTQREGPSSPLHF.

This clonotype was seen more than once but under ten times. This sequence joins TRBV5-1 and TRBJ2-1; D possibly matches TRBD1 or TRBD2 (5 bases each). Trimming removed 0 bases at V and 4 bases at J, with 11 bases between. The CDR3 runs to 15 residues. Germline V gene data show CDR1 as SGHRS and CDR2 as YFSETQ. The CDR3 protein is CASSLGTGAYNEQFF. The CDR3 bases are TGCGCCAGCAGCTTGGGGACTGGGGCTTACAATGAGCAGTTCTTC.

This clonotype was detected a few times. The chain employs TRBV30 and TRBJ1-2; possible D gene TRBD1, 5 bases. The germline gives CDR1 GTSNPN, CDR2 SVGIG (reference sequence). The CDR3 covers 13 residues. The V end lost 1 base, the J end lost 2 bases, and 8 bases lay between the germline ends. Here the CDR3 reads CAWSERQNYGYTF. The CDR3 DNA is TGTGCCTGGAGTGAAAGACAGAACTATGGCTACACCTTC.

A few counts support this clonotype. The rearrangement uses TRBV7-2 and TRBJ2-3; D is unresolved. This CDR3 spans 15 amino acids. Germline CDR1 is SGHTA and CDR2 is FQGNSA. V gave up 2 bases and J gave up 5 bases, with 14 bases separating them. The CDR3 protein is CASSLSRQAGDTQYF. The CDR3 DNA is TGTGCCAGCAGCTTATCGCGGCAGGCCGGAGATACGCAGTATTTT.

This chain links TRBV6-2 or TRBV6-3 with TRBJ2-1; 16 positions match TRBD2. From germline, CDR1 is MNHEY and CDR2 SVGEGT. The J segment lost 0 bases and the V segment lost 6 bases, leaving 8 bases of the junction unmatched. The CDR3 has 19 residues. The CDR3 sequence is CASRGTSGRDKSSYNEQFF. In nucleotides, the CDR3 is TGTGCCAGCAGAGGGACTAGCGGGAGGGACAAGAGCTCCTACAATGAGCAGTTCTTC.

The genes are TRBV28 and TRBJ2-1; 13 nucleotides match TRBD2. This CDR3 is 15 amino acids long. Germline V gives CDR1 MDHEN, CDR2 SYDVKM. Trimming cost V 8 bases and J 5 bases; bases outside gene matches: 6. DNA of the CDR3: TGTGCCAGCGGACTAGGGACTAGCGGGAACAATGAGCAGTTCTTC. Its translation: CASGLGTSGNNEQFF.